This TCR beta chain stems from a study of T cells in Graves' hyperthyroidism and ophthalmopathy. Notes on the study in general: Also found in blood were most expanded thyroid clonotypes above 0.001.

This CDR3 is built from 13 residues. Germline CDR1 and CDR2: MDHEN and SYDVKM. With 6 bases removed from V and 7 bases from J, the gap between germline ends came to 15 bases. Those patients with uncontrolled infection, other autoimmune disease, pregnancy or lactation were excluded. The PBMCs were sourced from fresh peripheral blood (10 ml). The TCR beta CDR3 regions underwent amplification using RNA transcripts as the source. When the TCR CDR3 underwent first-round RT-PCR, the HTBI primer set was used. TCRdb ran MiXCR on the multiplex PCR reads and lists one entry per CDR3 protein. The sample has roughly 250,000 distinct CDR3 sequences; 22% are singletons. A note on this clonotype: What it recognizes is unknown.

The rearrangement joins TRBV28 to TRBJ1-2; D not resolved. This clonotype was sampled from a man in his thirties or forties with Graves' ophthalmopathy. The sequenced sample consisted of blood. Here the CDR3 reads CASSWTLGSGYTF. In DNA, the CDR3 is TGTGCCAGCAGCTGGACGTTGGGTAGTGGCTACACCTTC.